The sequence of this TCR beta chain was determined in a study of blood T cell repertoires in COVID-19. V shed 1 base and J 9 bases; nucleotides not matched to a gene: 9. The CDR3 loop spans 15 amino acids. Germline V lookup: CDR1 SGHVS, CDR2 FNYEAQ. Sequenced by immunoSEQ multiplex PCR; TCRdb stores in-frame clones only, minus some. The sample includes about 200,000 clones, about 88% of them seen just once. The gene calls are TRBV7-6 and TRBJ2-1; 7 bases line up with TRBD1. Sample: peripheral blood. The source of this sequence is a man between 45 and 60 years old with COVID-19, enrolled during active disease. The CDR3 here is CASSLGNRGQGEQFF. CDR3 sequence (DNA): TGTGCCAGCAGCTTAGGTAACAGGGGTCAGGGTGAGCAGTTCTTC.